A single sample gave rise to the 20 T cell receptor beta chains below, sequenced in a study of blood T cell repertoires in COVID-19. Clones were read by immunoSEQ multiplex PCR, and TCRdb kept only the in-frame ones, dropping some. The sample records over 120,000 clones, approximately 84% being singletons. Sequencing was done on a sample of peripheral blood. These receptor sequences come from a human donor in a cohort sampled during active COVID-19.

This clone was seen just once. The same CDR3 also results from other DNA sequences found in this sample. This sequence joins TRBV19 and TRBJ2-3, with 7 bases identical to TRBD2. V shed 3 bases and J 1 base; nucleotides not matched to a gene: 4. CDR1 LNHDA and CDR2 SQIVND come from the germline V gene (reference sequence). The CDR3 covers 15 residues. This CDR3 is CASSILAGGTDTQYF. CDR3 nucleotide sequence: TGTGCCAGTAGTATCCTCGCGGGGGGCACAGATACGCAGTATTTT. The variable domain in full, completed from reference TRBV19 and TRBJ2-3, reads DGGITQSPKYLFRKEGQNVTLSCEQNLNHDAMYWYRQDPGQGLRLIYYSQIVNDFQKGDIAEGYSVSREKKESFPLTVTSAQKNPTAFYLCASSILAGGTDTQYFGPGTRLTVL.

The chain uses TRBV6-5 and TRBJ1-5; TRBD1 is a possible D gene (6 bases). Germline values: CDR1 MNHEY, CDR2 SVGAGI. Trimming removed 4 bases from V and 4 bases from J, with 17 bases in between. The CDR3 length is 16 residues. CDR3 nucleotide sequence: TGTGCCAGCAGTTCAGGGCAGGGGTCCCTGAATCAGCCCCAGCATTTT. Protein: CASSSGQGSLNQPQHF.

The chain's CDR3 is CASSEFACQPQHF. The CDR3 DNA sequence: TGTGCCAGCAGTGAATTTGCGTGTCAGCCCCAGCATTTT. The chain combines TRBV25-1 with TRBJ1-5; the D is unclear. Germline lookup yields CDR1 MGHDK and CDR2 SYGVNS. Trimming left V 1 base short and J 6 bases short, with 7 bases between. The CDR3 consists of 13 residues.

The V and J genes are TRBV6-6 and TRBJ1-2, with D possibly being TRBD1 (5 bases). CDR1 and CDR2 (germline): MNHNY, SVGAGI (reference sequence). V lost 2 bases, J lost 3 bases, and 10 bases lay in between. The length of the CDR3 is 14 residues. CDR3 in amino acids: CASSYRSQDYGYTF. In nucleotides, the CDR3 is TGTGCCAGCAGTTACAGGTCACAGGACTATGGCTACACCTTC.

This clone has a single count. The chain is built from TRBV9 and TRBJ1-4, with D unclear. V was trimmed by 4 bases and J by 2 bases, leaving 12 bases between them. Germline values: CDR1 SGDLS, CDR2 YYNGEE. The CDR3 extends over 15 amino acids. The CDR3 protein is CASSFSGGTNEKLFF. The CDR3 bases are TGTGCCAGCAGCTTTTCAGGAGGCACTAATGAAAAACTGTTTTTT.

The chain combines TRBV29-1 with TRBJ1-4; D might be TRBD1 (5 bases). The CDR3 runs to 13 residues. The germline V gene encodes CDR1 SQVTM and CDR2 ANQGSEA. Trimming stripped 6 bases from V and 4 bases from J, with 12 bases between. CDR3 in amino acids: CSVGTAFNEKLFF. DNA for the CDR3: TGCAGCGTGGGGACTGCCTTTAATGAAAAACTGTTTTTT.

This clone was recorded once. The chain couples TRBV9 to TRBJ2-7, with 10 positions matching TRBD2. CDR1 and CDR2 from the germline V gene are SGDLS and YYNGEE. V trimming: 4 bases; J trimming: 0 bases; junction bases outside the gene matches: 4. The CDR3 has 15 amino acids. The CDR3: CASSTLAGVSYEQYF. The DNA of the CDR3 is TGTGCCAGCAGCACCCTAGCGGGGGTCTCCTACGAGCAGTACTTC.

This sequence joins TRBV28 and TRBJ1-4, with 7 bases identical to TRBD1. CDR3 size: 17 residues. The germline V gene encodes CDR1 MDHEN and CDR2 SYDVKM. V was clipped by 4 bases and J by 4 bases; unmatched bases: 12. CDR3 DNA sequence: TGTGCCAGCAGTTCCCTCTATTCGGGACAGCTTAATGAAAAACTGTTTTTT. Its translation: CASSSLYSGQLNEKLFF. Combining the CDR3 with reference TRBV28 and TRBJ1-4 gives the whole variable domain DVKVTQSSRYLVKRTGEKVFLECVQDMDHENMFWYRQDPGLGLRLIYFSYDVKMKEKGDIPEGYSVSREKKERFSLILESASTNQTSMYLCASSSLYSGQLNEKLFFGSGTQLSVL.

This clone appeared a single time. This chain uses TRBV10-3 with TRBJ1-1; D gene uncertain. The ends were cut back, 8 bases at V and 4 bases at J, with 11 bases in the middle. The CDR3 runs 12 residues. Per germline, CDR1 ENHRY and CDR2 SYGVKD. The DNA of the CDR3 is TGTGCCATCGGTCCAGAGGGCACTGAAGCTTTCTTT. Amino acid sequence: CAIGPEGTEAFF.

This clone was picked up one time. The chain joins TRBV16 to TRBJ1-4; D might be TRBD1 (5 bases). The V end lost 4 bases, the J end lost 8 bases, and 23 bases lay between the germline ends. The germline V gene encodes CDR1 KGHSY and CDR2 FQNENV. The CDR3 length is 17 residues. CDR3: CASSPSPARGGVEKLFF. DNA of the CDR3: TGTGCCAGCAGCCCATCTCCAGCAAGGGGTGGAGTCGAAAAACTGTTTTTT. The full variable domain, completed using reference TRBV16 and TRBJ1-4, is GEEVAQTPKHLVRGEGQKAKLYCAPIKGHSYVFWYQQVLKNEFKFLISFQNENVFDETGMPKERFSAKCLPNSPCSLEIQATKLEDSAVYFCASSPSPARGGVEKLFFGSGTQLSVL.

CDR3 coding DNA: TGTGCCAGCAGTTACTCCGCGGACAGGGGAGTCGGCTACACCTTC. This sequence encodes CASSYSADRGVGYTF. V gene TRBV6-6 combines with J gene TRBJ1-2; 9 positions match TRBD1. J lost 8 bases, V lost 0 bases, and 7 bases had no gene match. The germline CDR1 and CDR2 sequences are MNHNY and SVGAGI (reference sequence). This CDR3 spans 15 amino acids.

This clone was detected a few times. The chain recombines TRBV5-1 with TRBJ1-4; 9 nucleotides align to TRBD1. CDR3 size: 14 residues. With V trimmed by 2 bases and J by 8 bases, 4 bases remained unmatched. Germline V gene lookup returns CDR1 SGHRS and CDR2 YFSETQ. The CDR3 spells CASSLQGANEKLFF. CDR3 coding DNA: TGCGCCAGCAGCTTACAGGGGGCAAACGAAAAACTGTTTTTT.

The chain has TRBV5-1 and TRBJ1-1; D possibly corresponds to TRBD1 (5 bases). This CDR3 is 15 amino acids long. Deletions cut 2 bases from V and 4 bases from J, with 15 bases between. Germline assignment: CDR1 SGHRS and CDR2 YFSETQ. As DNA, the CDR3 is TGCGCCAGCAGCTTCGACGGGCAAAGGGGCACTGAAGCTTTCTTT. This sequence encodes CASSFDGQRGTEAFF.

The gene calls are TRBV14 and TRBJ1-1; D gene ambiguous. The CDR3 is 13 residues long. Per the germline V gene, CDR1 is SGHDN and CDR2 is FVKESK. Deletions cut 4 bases from V and 1 base from J, with 7 bases between. The CDR3 DNA sequence: TGTGCCAGCAGCCTGTATCCGAACACTGAAGCTTTCTTT. This codes for CASSLYPNTEAFF.

V gene TRBV29-1 combines with J gene TRBJ2-1; 15 bases align to TRBD2. The ends lost 1 base at V and 6 bases at J; junction bases unmatched: 4. Germline loops: CDR1 SQVTM, CDR2 ANQGSEA. CDR3 length equals 16 residues. The DNA for the CDR3 is TGCAGCGTTGAAGTGGGACTAGCGGGGGGAGGCAATGAGCAGTTCTTC. Translated, it gives CSVEVGLAGGGNEQFF.

This chain uses TRBV18 with TRBJ2-7; weak D call: TRBD1 (6 bases). Germline loops: CDR1 KGHSH, CDR2 LQKENI. Deletions cut 8 bases from V and 3 bases from J, with 20 bases between. The CDR3 sequence is 15 residues long. CDR3 DNA sequence: TGTGCCAGCCGTCCGGGACAAGGGAGTGACTACGAGCAGTACTTC. Translated, it gives CASRPGQGSDYEQYF.

V usage is TRBV7-3 and J usage is TRBJ2-1, with 9 bases identical to TRBD1. This CDR3 contains 15 residues. J lost 7 bases, V lost 5 bases, and 9 bases had no gene match. Germline V lookup: CDR1 SGHTA, CDR2 FQGTGA. As DNA, the CDR3 is TGTGCCAGCAGCCCCGGGACAGGGATTGGAAATGAGCAGTTCTTC. Its protein is CASSPGTGIGNEQFF.

The V gene is TRBV6-5, the J gene TRBJ1-2, with a possible D match to TRBD1 (5 bases). Trimming stripped 6 bases from V and 5 bases from J, with 16 bases between. There are 14 residues in the CDR3. Germline CDR1 and CDR2: MNHEY and SVGAGI. This chain's CDR3 is CASRVGRGYYGYTF. In nucleotides, the CDR3 is TGTGCCAGCAGAGTCGGACGGGGGTATTATGGCTACACCTTC.

This clone has just one count. The chain combines TRBV12-3 or TRBV12-4 with TRBJ2-5, with a tentative D call TRBD1 (6 bases). The CDR3 is made up of 13 amino acids. V was trimmed by 3 bases and J by 4 bases, leaving 9 bases between them. The DNA of the CDR3 is TGTGCCAGCAGTTTTGCCAGGGGAGAGACCCAGTACTTC. This sequence encodes CASSFARGETQYF.

In its sample, this clone was seen once. The chain recombines TRBV7-9 with TRBJ2-2, with D tentatively TRBD2 (5 bases). The CDR3 covers 16 residues. The V end lost 5 bases, the J end lost 7 bases, and 20 bases lay between the germline ends. Germline CDR1 is SEHNR and CDR2 is FQNEAQ (reference sequence). The CDR3 coding sequence is TGTGCCAGCAGCCCCTGGCTAGGTCCCCGGGGCGGGGAGCTGTTTTTT. It encodes CASSPWLGPRGGELFF. Based on the CDR3 plus reference TRBV7-9 and TRBJ2-2, the full variable domain is DTGVSQNPRHKITKRGQNVTFRCDPISEHNRLYWYRQTLGQGPEFLTYFQNEAQLEKSRLLSDRFSAERPKGSFSTLEIQRTEQGDSAMYLCASSPWLGPRGGELFFGEGSRLTVL.